The 10 T cell receptor beta chains below all came from one sample that was sequenced in a study of T cells after yellow fever vaccination. A single record per CDR3 protein comes from TCRdb applying MiXCR to the 5' RACE reads. The table has 350,000 to 450,000 distinct CDR3 sequences, roughly a sixth seen once. Material: PBMCs, obtained before the yellow fever booster vaccination. The receptor source for this set is a man younger than 35 who received the YFV17D yellow fever vaccine.

The gene calls are TRBV7-2 and TRBJ2-5; D is tentatively TRBD1 or TRBD2 (6 bases each). Trimming took 3 bases from V and 5 from J, leaving 13 bases between them. The V gene's germline CDR1 is SGHTA and CDR2 FQGNSA. The CDR3 is made up of 14 amino acids. The CDR3 sequence is CASSFLGGLETQYF. CDR3 in DNA: TGTGCCAGCAGCTTTCTGGGGGGCCTGGAGACCCAGTACTTC.

The chain recombines TRBV12-3 or TRBV12-4 with TRBJ2-5, with 7 bases lining up with TRBD1. Trimming took 6 bases from V and 6 from J; bases not matched to a gene: 7. The CDR3 is made up of 13 amino acids. The CDR3 DNA reads TGTGCCAGCAGCTCCCCGGACAGGCAGACCCAGTACTTC. Translated: CASSSPDRQTQYF.

This clonotype came up a few times. The chain joins TRBV11-2 to TRBJ1-1; 8 nucleotides line up with TRBD1. The CDR3 length is 15 residues. CDR1 is SGHAT and CDR2 is FQNNGV in the germline V gene. Germline trimming cut 2 bases from V and 8 bases from J; bases unmatched to any gene: 10. In DNA, the CDR3 is TGTGCCAGCAGCTTACTGTCCAGGGGGCGCGAGGAAGCTTTCTTT. Its protein is CASSLLSRGREEAFF.

The chain links TRBV24-1 to TRBJ2-3, with D possibly matching TRBD1 (6 bases). The CDR3 runs 13 residues. Trimming removed 7 bases from V and 1 base from J, with 8 bases in between. Germline assignment: CDR1 KGHDR and CDR2 SFDVKD. CDR3 DNA: TGTGCCACCAGGGACAGAGGCACAGATACGCAGTATTTT. It encodes CATRDRGTDTQYF.

This clonotype occurred a few times. J is TRBJ2-5 and V is TRBV5-1, with a weak D call TRBD2 (6 bases). This CDR3 is built from 14 residues. Looked up from germline, CDR1 is SGHRS and CDR2 is YFSETQ. Trimming shortened V by 4 bases and J by 2 bases, and 12 bases separated the two germline ends. CDR3 in DNA: TGCGCCAGCAGCCCCTTGGGAGGACAAGAGACCCAGTACTTC. Translating it yields CASSPLGGQETQYF.

The rearrangement uses TRBV7-7 and TRBJ2-1; D unclear. CDR1 is SSHAT and CDR2 is FNYEAQ in the germline V gene (reference sequence). Trimming took off 1 base at V and 10 bases at J, with 14 bases between the two ends. The CDR3 spans 14 residues. CDR3 sequence reads: CASSLVNNGAEQFF. In nucleotides, the CDR3 is TGTGCCAGCAGCTTAGTTAATAATGGAGCGGAGCAGTTCTTC.

This clonotype was seen a handful of times. The V gene is TRBV9, the J gene TRBJ2-7, with D hard to call. Between the trimmed V and J ends, which lost 0 bases and 3 bases, there was a span of 10 bases. Germline V gene data show CDR1 as SGDLS and CDR2 as YYNGEE. The CDR3 spans 14 residues. The CDR3 spells CASSVAPANYEQYF. The CDR3 DNA reads TGTGCCAGCAGCGTAGCTCCCGCCAACTACGAGCAGTACTTC.

The CDR3 DNA reads as TGCGCCAGCTCCCCCCGGGCCTCTGGGGACACTGAAGCTTTCTTT. This sequence encodes CASSPRASGDTEAFF. This chain links TRBV5-1 with TRBJ1-1; D gene uncertain. Deletions cut 7 bases from V and 3 bases from J, with 19 bases between. Germline loops: CDR1 SGHRS, CDR2 YFSETQ. This CDR3 has 15 residues.

V usage is TRBV5-1 and J usage is TRBJ2-3; 8 bases are a match to TRBD2. Trimming took 4 bases from V and 2 from J; bases not matched to a gene: 12. Germline CDR1 and CDR2: SGHRS and YFSETQ. The CDR3 sequence is 17 residues long. DNA of the CDR3: TGCGCCAGCAGCAGATATAGCGGGGAATTTCCCACAGATACGCAGTATTTT. Translation gives CASSRYSGEFPTDTQYF.

V and J are TRBV3-1 and TRBJ2-1; a possible D gene is TRBD2 (7 bases). CDR1 and CDR2 from the germline V gene are LGHDT and YNNKEL (reference sequence). V lost 4 bases, J lost 6 bases, and 16 bases lay in between. This CDR3 is built from 15 residues. Here the CDR3 DNA reads TGTGCCAGCAGCCCGAGGGGGGGGGCCGCCAATGAGCAGTTCTTC. Translation: CASSPRGGAANEQFF.